The source of this T cell receptor beta chain is a study of T cells in Graves' hyperthyroidism and ophthalmopathy. Study conclusions and caveats: The majority of expanded thyroid clonotypes above 0.001 also appeared in blood.

Deletions cut 2 bases from V and 6 bases from J, with 12 bases between. This CDR3 contains 13 residues. The germline V gene has CDR1 SGHRS and CDR2 YFSETQ. This clonotype occurred many times. The antigen is unknown. TCR beta CDR3 regions were amplified from RNA. An initial round of RT-PCR targeting the TCR CDR3 relied on the HTBI primer set. TCRdb processed the multiplex PCR reads anew with MiXCR; each CDR3 protein has one entry. The table records 600,000 or so distinct CDR3 sequences, approximately 15% of them present only once. The TCR originated in a woman in her late teens or twenties with Graves' ophthalmopathy. The specimen sequenced was blood. J is TRBJ2-7 and V is TRBV5-1; a possible D gene is TRBD1 (6 bases). CDR3 sequence (DNA): TGCGCCAGCAGCTTCCAGGGGTCGGTCGAGCAGTACTTC. It translates to CASSFQGSVEQYF.